The 17 T cell receptor beta chains below come from one sample, sequenced in a study of blood T cell repertoires in COVID-19. TCRdb's copy holds only in-frame clones and misses some; the assay was immunoSEQ multiplex PCR. Among tens of thousands of clones listed, about four fifths were seen once. The sample consisted of peripheral blood. The source is a man aged 70-80 years with acute or convalescent COVID-19.

This clone was seen only a few times. The chain couples TRBV6-5 to TRBJ1-1; D might be TRBD1 (5 bases). V lost 9 bases and J lost 1, with 12 bases in between. Germline-derived CDR1 and CDR2 are MNHEY and SVGAGI. This CDR3 has 13 amino acids. Here the CDR3 DNA reads TGTGCCAGTTACCGCGGGGCGAACACTGAAGCTTTCTTT. Translating it yields CASYRGANTEAFF.

This chain joins TRBV3-1 (or the pseudogene TRBV3-2) and TRBJ1-3; D might be TRBD1 (6 bases). The CDR3 totals 15 residues. Germline V lookup: CDR1 LGHDT, CDR2 YNNKEL (reference sequence). Trimming took off 3 bases at V and 2 bases at J, with 11 bases between the two ends. CDR3 in DNA: TGTGCCAGCAGCCAGGCAGGGGCCACTGGAAACACCATATATTTT. Its protein product is CASSQAGATGNTIYF.

The chain couples TRBV7-9 to TRBJ1-2; D is possibly TRBD1 (6 bases). Per the germline V gene, CDR1 is SEHNR and CDR2 is FQNEAQ (reference sequence). This CDR3 is 16 amino acids long. The ends were cut back, 4 bases at V and 6 bases at J, with 21 bases in the middle. The CDR3 DNA reads TGTGCCAGCAGCTATCCTTCTCGGACAGAGGGCGATGGCTACACCTTC. As protein: CASSYPSRTEGDGYTF. Using reference TRBV7-9 and TRBJ1-2 for the parts outside the CDR3, the full variable domain is DTGVSQNPRHKITKRGQNVTFRCDPISEHNRLYWYRQTLGQGPEFLTYFQNEAQLEKSRLLSDRFSAERPKGSFSTLEIQRTEQGDSAMYLCASSYPSRTEGDGYTFGSGTRLTVV.

In its sample, this clone was seen once. The DNA is left out, because the CDR3 cannot be placed on it with certainty; the CDR3 is given as TCRdb lists it. The chain is built from TRBV7-9 and TRBJ1-2; the D call TRBD1 from the table was never checked on the DNA. Germline-derived CDR1 and CDR2 are SEHNR and FQNEAQ (reference sequence). Both ends counted, the CDR3 spans 12 residues. CDR3 sequence: CASILDRGGYTF.

The chain is built from TRBV24-1 and TRBJ2-1, with 8 positions matching TRBD2. The V gene end was trimmed by 3 bases and the J gene end by 7 bases; junction bases not matched to a gene: 13. The CDR3 extends over 17 amino acids. CDR1 and CDR2 (germline): KGHDR, SFDVKD. CDR3 residues: CATSDQSTSGGGNEQFF. DNA of the CDR3: TGTGCCACCAGTGATCAAAGTACTAGCGGAGGGGGAAATGAGCAGTTCTTC.

V gene TRBV7-9 combines with J gene TRBJ2-1; 9 bases map to TRBD1. The V gene end was trimmed by 4 bases and the J gene end by 2 bases; junction bases not matched to a gene: 3. Germline values: CDR1 SEHNR, CDR2 FQNEAQ (reference sequence). CDR3 length: 15 residues. The DNA for the CDR3 is TGTGCCAGCAGCTCCGGGACAGGGCCCTACAATGAGCAGTTCTTC. This gives the protein CASSSGTGPYNEQFF.

The CDR3 DNA sequence: TGTGCCAGCAGTTCGACAGGGAGAGCTTTCTTT. Amino acid sequence: CASSSTGRAFF. The chain joins TRBV6-5 to TRBJ1-1; 7 nucleotides agree with TRBD1. Germline CDR1 MNHEY, CDR2 SVGAGI. This CDR3 has 11 residues. V trimming: 4 bases; J trimming: 10 bases; junction bases outside the gene matches: 3.

The chain uses TRBV6-2 or TRBV6-3 and TRBJ1-2, with 7 bases matching TRBD1. This CDR3 has 13 amino acids. The V gene end was trimmed by 4 bases and the J gene end by 3 bases; junction bases not matched to a gene: 2. Germline V gives CDR1 MNHEY, CDR2 SVGEGT. This chain's CDR3 is CASSWTGDYGYTF. In DNA form, the CDR3 reads TGTGCCAGCAGTTGGACAGGAGACTATGGCTACACCTTC.

A few counts support this clone. This rearrangement joins TRBV18 to TRBJ2-3; a weak D match, TRBD2 (6 bases). The CDR3 length is 13 residues. Trimming removed 2 bases at V and 4 bases at J, with 7 bases between. In germline, CDR1 is KGHSH, CDR2 LQKENI. For the CDR3, the DNA is TGTGCCAGCTCACCAGGGACTTCAGATACGCAGTATTTT. This translates into CASSPGTSDTQYF. Based on the CDR3 plus reference TRBV18 and TRBJ2-3, the full variable domain is NAGVMQNPRHLVRRRGQEARLRCSPMKGHSHVYWYRQLPEEGLKFMVYLQKENIIDESGMPKERFSAEFPKEGPSILRIQQVVRGDSAAYFCASSPGTSDTQYFGPGTRLTVL.

This clone was seen more than once but under ten times. The rearrangement joins TRBV7-9 to TRBJ1-5; 7 nucleotides line up with TRBD1. The V segment lost 4 bases and the J segment 1 base; nucleotides outside the gene matches: 1. This CDR3 is 14 amino acids long. Germline loops: CDR1 SEHNR, CDR2 FQNEAQ (reference sequence). In DNA, the CDR3 is TGTGCCAGCAGCTCGGGACAGAGCAATCAGCCCCAGCATTTT. Translation: CASSSGQSNQPQHF.

The chain carries TRBV19 and TRBJ2-5, with 9 nucleotides matching TRBD1. CDR1 and CDR2 from the germline V gene are LNHDA and SQIVND (reference sequence). The junction had 3 bases not matched to a gene; V was cut back by 6 bases and J by 4 bases. There are 13 residues in the CDR3. The CDR3 nucleotides read TGTGCCAGTAGGGGGACAGGGATAGAGACCCAGTACTTC. Protein sequence: CASRGTGIETQYF.

The chain combines TRBV10-1 with TRBJ1-5; 7 bases line up with TRBD1. This CDR3 contains 15 residues. The germline V gene has CDR1 WNHNN and CDR2 SYGVQD (reference sequence). V dropped 4 bases and J dropped 5; count of bases not matched to a gene: 8. The DNA for the CDR3 is TGCGCCAGCAGTGGGGGGCAGGGGGACGATCAGCCCCAGCATTTT. Translating it yields CASSGGQGDDQPQHF.

This clone was seen only once. The chain uses TRBV18 and TRBJ2-1, with D perhaps matching TRBD1 (6 bases). The CDR3 runs to 14 residues. Between the trimmed V and J ends, which lost 3 bases and 6 bases, there was a span of 12 bases. Germline V gene sequence: CDR1 KGHSH, CDR2 LQKENI. The CDR3 is CASSPTGNPNEQFF. DNA for the CDR3: TGTGCCAGCTCACCCACAGGGAACCCCAATGAGCAGTTCTTC.

This chain uses TRBV6-1 with TRBJ2-7, with 7 bases matching TRBD2. CDR3 length: 16 amino acids. J lost 3 bases, V lost 3 bases, and 11 bases had no gene match. Germline V CDR1 and CDR2: MNHNS, SASEGT. The CDR3 is CASSEGRGAGIYEQYF. The CDR3 bases are TGTGCCAGCAGTGAGGGGAGGGGAGCGGGGATCTACGAGCAGTACTTC.

The chain has TRBV14 and TRBJ2-4; D unresolved. Germline V gives CDR1 SGHDN, CDR2 FVKESK. This CDR3 comprises 20 residues. V lost 7 bases and J 0 bases, leaving 28 bases between the germline ends. The CDR3 is CASTTRLIGSYSLAKNIQYF. The CDR3 nucleotides are TGTGCCAGCACCACCAGGCTAATAGGCTCTTACTCTCTAGCCAAAAACATTCAGTACTTC.

The J gene is TRBJ2-3, the V gene TRBV5-1; D is unresolved. CDR1 SGHRS and CDR2 YFSETQ come from the germline V gene. The CDR3 length is 16 residues. Between the trimmed V and J ends, which lost 0 bases and 6 bases, there was a span of 17 bases. CDR3 nucleotide sequence: TGCGCCAGCAGCTTGGACTTGTCCCCGGCCGGGGATACGCAGTATTTT. Translated, it gives CASSLDLSPAGDTQYF.

This clone was counted between two and nine times. This chain uses TRBV19 with TRBJ2-1; D possibly corresponds to TRBD2 (6 bases). CDR1 is LNHDA, CDR2 SQIVND, per germline (reference sequence). The CDR3 is made up of 15 amino acids. The V end lost 8 bases, the J end lost 0 bases, and 14 bases lay between the germline ends. The CDR3 sequence is CASSGGITSYNEQFF. CDR3 nucleotide sequence: TGTGCCAGTTCTGGCGGGATCACCTCCTACAATGAGCAGTTCTTC.